This entry concerns a single T cell receptor beta chain. Its antigen is currently not known. No base-level quality is on record; no much larger clone is a single base apart. The time point tag for this specimen amounts to: week 35, safety follow-up. A 20-mer mutant IDH1 peptide at 300 micrograms in Montanide made up each vaccine dose, which was injected subcutaneously together with topical imiquimod. Patients received eight vaccinations in weeks 1, 3, 5, 7, 11, 15, 19 and 23, corresponding to visits V03 through V10. Newly diagnosed WHO grade 3 or 4 IDH1-mutant astrocytomas showing loss of nuclear ATRX were present in the donors. The samples were drawn from NOA16, a multicentre, single-arm, open-label phase I trial in Germany that tested a mutant IDH1 peptide vaccine in humans for the first time. Genomic DNA for TCRB sequencing was isolated from EDTA blood with the DNeasy Blood and Tissue Kit. V is cut by 9 bases and J by 0 bases, and the space between the germline ends is 15 bases. CDR1 and CDR2 are read off the germline V gene (reference sequence) as LNHDA and SQIVND. CDR3 length: 14 amino acids, cysteine to phenylalanine. The only DNA kept is the CDR3, 42 bases in frame from the first base.

This record comes from a study of a mutant IDH1 vaccine in newly diagnosed glioma (dated by TCRdb to about 2021). Describing the broader study: In the chemotherapy-containing groups, vaccination started alongside temozolomide cycles, whereas in patients who had radiotherapy alone it started 4-6 weeks after radiotherapy. The roughly 33 treated patients were around 60% male and roughly 38% female, with a mean age of around 40 years. Before enrollment, most patients had been given radiochemotherapy with temozolomide as standard therapy, while the rest had received either radiotherapy alone or temozolomide alone. Visit V12 was the week-35 safety follow-up and visit V13 was the week-47 end of study. Peripheral blood was collected at six visits: V03 (baseline), V05, V07, V10, V12 and V13. Longitudinal TCRB deep sequencing was performed for fewer than 30 treated patients wherever samples were available for exploratory analyses.

Preparation of the library involved the immunoSEQ multiplex PCR assay. Rearranged TCR beta chain sequences were amplified with the hsTCRB Kit following the manufacturer's protocol. An Illumina MiSeq was used to sequence the TCRB libraries. As for the original processing: The proprietary platform of the kit vendor was used for demultiplexing, trimming and gene mapping. TCRdb retrieved this table from immuneACCESS and kept in-frame rearrangements only. Not all clones are present; in checked studies, unresolved V genes account for under half, and no reason is known for the remainder. V and J calls and clone size are given by that table; D and trimming were obtained from the DNA. Here the sample has 45,000 to 55,000 clones; over 60% occur a single time. 9% to 15% of the sample goes to the ten largest clones. What the work shows at the level of the full study, not this receptor alone: Vaccine-induced immune responses across multiple MHC alleles were detected in over 80% of patients. The authors noted that analyses of patient blood samples could not be reproduced because of sample limitations. Availability determined which PBMC samples were chosen for TCRB deep sequencing. Changes in the top peripheral T cell clonotypes picked up by TCRB sequencing did not appear to be linked to pseudoprogression.

This sequence was found in a man in his forties or fifties with glioma. The V and J genes are TRBV19 and TRBJ2-7, with TRBD2 as a weak D call on 6 bases. The sequencing here drew on PBMCs, taken from a glioma patient whose treatment included an IDH1 peptide vaccine. The CDR3 reads as follows: CASDGRDSSYEQYF. The DNA sequence is TGTGCCAGCGATGGACGGGACTCCTCCTACGAGCAGTACTTC.